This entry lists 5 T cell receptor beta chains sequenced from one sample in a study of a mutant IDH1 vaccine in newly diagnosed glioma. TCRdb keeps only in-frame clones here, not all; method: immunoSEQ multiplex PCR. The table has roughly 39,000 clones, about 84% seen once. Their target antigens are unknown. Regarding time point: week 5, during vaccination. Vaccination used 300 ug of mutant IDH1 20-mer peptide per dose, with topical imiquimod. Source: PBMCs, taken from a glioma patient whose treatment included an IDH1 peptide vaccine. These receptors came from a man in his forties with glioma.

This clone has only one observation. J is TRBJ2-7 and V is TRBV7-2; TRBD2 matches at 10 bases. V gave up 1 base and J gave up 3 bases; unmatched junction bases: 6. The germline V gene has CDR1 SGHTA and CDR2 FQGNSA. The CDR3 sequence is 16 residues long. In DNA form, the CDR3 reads TGTGCCAGCAGCTTAGAACGGTCTAGCGGGGGCTACGAGCAGTACTTC. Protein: CASSLERSSGGYEQYF.

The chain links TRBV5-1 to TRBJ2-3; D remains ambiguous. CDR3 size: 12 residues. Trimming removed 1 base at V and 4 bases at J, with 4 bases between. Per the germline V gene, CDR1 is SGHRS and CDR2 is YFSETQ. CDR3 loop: CASSLSADTQYF. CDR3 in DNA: TGCGCCAGCAGCTTGTCGGCAGATACGCAGTATTTT.

CDR3 DNA sequence: TGCGCCAGCAGCCGGGGCGACAGCAATCAGCCCCAGCATTTT. This codes for CASSRGDSNQPQHF. This chain connects TRBV5-1 to TRBJ1-5, with D possibly TRBD1 on 5 matching bases. This CDR3 is 14 amino acids long. Trimming stripped 4 bases from V and 1 base from J, with 9 bases between. Germline V gives CDR1 SGHRS, CDR2 YFSETQ.

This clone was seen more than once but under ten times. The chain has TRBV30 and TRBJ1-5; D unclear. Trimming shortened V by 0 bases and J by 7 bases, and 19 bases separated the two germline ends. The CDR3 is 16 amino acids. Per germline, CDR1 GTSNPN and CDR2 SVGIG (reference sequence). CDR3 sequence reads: CAWSVLSVGRPQPQHF. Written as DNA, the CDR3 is TGTGCCTGGAGTGTACTCTCGGTGGGCAGGCCACAGCCCCAGCATTTT.

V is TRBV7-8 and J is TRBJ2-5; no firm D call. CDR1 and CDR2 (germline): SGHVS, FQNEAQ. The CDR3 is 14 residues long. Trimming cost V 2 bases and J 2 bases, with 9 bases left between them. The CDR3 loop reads CASSLLHQQETQYF. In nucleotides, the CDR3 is TGTGCCAGCAGCTTACTACATCAACAAGAGACCCAGTACTTC.